The sequence of this TCR beta chain was determined in a study of blood T cell repertoires in COVID-19. The wider study: T cells, B-cell-depleted T cells, or PBMCs supplied cDNA or gDNA.

In the original processing: Estimation of nucleated cell counts was performed using reference gene primer amplification. Clones were sequenced by immunoSEQ multiplex PCR, and TCRdb holds only the in-frame ones, with some missing. D and trimming were read from the DNA, whereas the V and J calls and clone size are those reported in that table. The sample includes over 150,000 clones, about 83% of them seen just once. The CDR3 totals 17 residues. Germline assignment: CDR1 KGHSH and CDR2 LQKENI. V lost 3 bases to trimming and J lost 3 bases; unmatched junction nucleotides: 10. This clone is a singleton in its sample.

The TCR sequence derives from a woman between 65 and 79 years old with COVID-19, enrolled during active disease. Sequencing input: peripheral blood. The rearrangement uses TRBV18 and TRBJ2-3, with 9 bases that match TRBD2. As DNA, the CDR3 is TGTGCCAGCTCACCGATGCTCGCTAGCGGGGAGACAGATACGCAGTATTTT. This sequence encodes CASSPMLASGETDTQYF.